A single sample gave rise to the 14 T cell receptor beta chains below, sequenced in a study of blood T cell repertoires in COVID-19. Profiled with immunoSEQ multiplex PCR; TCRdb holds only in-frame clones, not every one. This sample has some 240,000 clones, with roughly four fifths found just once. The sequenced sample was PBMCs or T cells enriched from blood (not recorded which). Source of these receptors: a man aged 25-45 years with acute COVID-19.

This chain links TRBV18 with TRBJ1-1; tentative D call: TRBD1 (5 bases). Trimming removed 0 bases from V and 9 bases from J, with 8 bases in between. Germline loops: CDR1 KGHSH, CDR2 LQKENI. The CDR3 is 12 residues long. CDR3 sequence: CASSPPEGKAFF. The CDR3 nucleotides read TGTGCCAGCTCACCACCGGAGGGGAAAGCTTTCTTT.

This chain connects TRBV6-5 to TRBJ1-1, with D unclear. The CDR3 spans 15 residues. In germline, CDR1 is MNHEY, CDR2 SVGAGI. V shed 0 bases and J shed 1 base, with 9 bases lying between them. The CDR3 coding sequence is TGTGCCAGCAGTTACTCGAGAGGAAGGAACACTGAAGCTTTCTTT. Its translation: CASSYSRGRNTEAFF.

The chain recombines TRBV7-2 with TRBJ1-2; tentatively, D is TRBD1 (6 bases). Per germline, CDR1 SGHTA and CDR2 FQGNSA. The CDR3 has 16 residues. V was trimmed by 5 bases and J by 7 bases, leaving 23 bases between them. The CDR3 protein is CASSHRRNRVELGYTF. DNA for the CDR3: TGTGCCAGCAGCCACAGACGCAACAGGGTGGAACTTGGCTACACCTTC. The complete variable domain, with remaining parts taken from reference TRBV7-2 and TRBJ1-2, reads GAGVSQSPSNKVTEKGKDVELRCDPISGHTALYWYRQSLGQGLEFLIYFQGNSAPDKSGLPSDRFSAERTGGSVSTLTIQRTQQEDSAVYLCASSHRRNRVELGYTFGSGTRLTVV.

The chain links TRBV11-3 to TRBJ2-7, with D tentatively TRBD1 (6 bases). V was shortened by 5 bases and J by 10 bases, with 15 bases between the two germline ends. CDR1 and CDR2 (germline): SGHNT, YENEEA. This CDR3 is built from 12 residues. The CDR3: CASSASQGPQYV. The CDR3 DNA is TGTGCCAGCAGCGCCTCACAGGGACCCCAGTACGTC.

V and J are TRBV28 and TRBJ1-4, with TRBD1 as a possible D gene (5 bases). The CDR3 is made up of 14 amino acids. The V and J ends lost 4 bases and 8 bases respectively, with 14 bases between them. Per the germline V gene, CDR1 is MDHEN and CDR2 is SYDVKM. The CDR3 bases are TGTGCCAGCAGTTCCCCGGGGGTCGGCGAAAAACTGTTTTTT. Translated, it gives CASSSPGVGEKLFF. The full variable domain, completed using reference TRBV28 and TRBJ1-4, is DVKVTQSSRYLVKRTGEKVFLECVQDMDHENMFWYRQDPGLGLRLIYFSYDVKMKEKGDIPEGYSVSREKKERFSLILESASTNQTSMYLCASSSPGVGEKLFFGSGTQLSVL.

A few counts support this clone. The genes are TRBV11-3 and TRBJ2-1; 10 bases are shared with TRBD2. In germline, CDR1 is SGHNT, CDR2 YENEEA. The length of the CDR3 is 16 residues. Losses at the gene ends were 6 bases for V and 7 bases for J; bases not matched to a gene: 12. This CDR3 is CASSSTGLAEGNEQFF. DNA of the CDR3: TGTGCCAGCAGTTCAACCGGACTAGCGGAGGGGAATGAGCAGTTCTTC.

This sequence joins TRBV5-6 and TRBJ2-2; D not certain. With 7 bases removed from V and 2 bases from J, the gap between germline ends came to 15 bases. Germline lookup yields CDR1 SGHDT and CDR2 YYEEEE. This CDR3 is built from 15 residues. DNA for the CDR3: TGTGCCAGCTCCCCGGTTGGGCCAAACACCGGGGAGCTGTTTTTT. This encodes CASSPVGPNTGELFF.

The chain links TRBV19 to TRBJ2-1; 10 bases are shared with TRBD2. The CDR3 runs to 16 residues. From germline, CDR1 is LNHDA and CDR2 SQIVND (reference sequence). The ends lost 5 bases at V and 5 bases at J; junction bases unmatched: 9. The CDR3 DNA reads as TGTGCCAGTAGTCCTATCCGACTAGCGGGCCACAATGAGCAGTTCTTC. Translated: CASSPIRLAGHNEQFF.

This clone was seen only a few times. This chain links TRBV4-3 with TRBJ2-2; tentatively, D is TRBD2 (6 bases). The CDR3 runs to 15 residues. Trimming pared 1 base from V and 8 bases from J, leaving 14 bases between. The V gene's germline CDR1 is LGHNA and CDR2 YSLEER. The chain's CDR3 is CASSQAQPGTGELFF. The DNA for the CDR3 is TGCGCCAGCAGCCAAGCCCAGCCGGGGACTGGGGAGCTGTTTTTT.

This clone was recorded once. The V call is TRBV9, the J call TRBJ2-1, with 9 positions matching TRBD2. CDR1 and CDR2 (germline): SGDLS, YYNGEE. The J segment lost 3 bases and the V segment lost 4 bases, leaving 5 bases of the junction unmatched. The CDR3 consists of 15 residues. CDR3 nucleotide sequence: TGTGCCAGCAGCCCCGGGACTAGCTTCTACAATGAGCAGTTCTTC. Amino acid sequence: CASSPGTSFYNEQFF.

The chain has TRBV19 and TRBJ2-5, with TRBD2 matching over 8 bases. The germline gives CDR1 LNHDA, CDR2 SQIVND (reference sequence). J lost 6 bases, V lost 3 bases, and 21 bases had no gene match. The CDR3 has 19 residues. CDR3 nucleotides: TGTGCCAGTAGTATTGCGGGTGTAGCGGGGCGGACCGGGGAAAAGACCCAGTACTTC. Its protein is CASSIAGVAGRTGEKTQYF.

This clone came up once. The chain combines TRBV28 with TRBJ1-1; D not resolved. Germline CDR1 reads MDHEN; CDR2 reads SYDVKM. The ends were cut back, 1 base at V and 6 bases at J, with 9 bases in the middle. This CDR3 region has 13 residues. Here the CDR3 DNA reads TGTGCCAGCAGTTTATCACTTGCTTCTGAAGCTTTCTTT. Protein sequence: CASSLSLASEAFF.

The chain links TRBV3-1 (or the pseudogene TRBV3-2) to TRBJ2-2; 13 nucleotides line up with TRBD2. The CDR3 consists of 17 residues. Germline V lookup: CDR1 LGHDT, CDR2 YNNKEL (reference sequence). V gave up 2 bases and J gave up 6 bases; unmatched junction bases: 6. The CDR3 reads CASSQLGLAGVSGELFF. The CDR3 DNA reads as TGTGCCAGCAGCCAACTCGGACTAGCGGGAGTCTCCGGGGAGCTGTTTTTT.

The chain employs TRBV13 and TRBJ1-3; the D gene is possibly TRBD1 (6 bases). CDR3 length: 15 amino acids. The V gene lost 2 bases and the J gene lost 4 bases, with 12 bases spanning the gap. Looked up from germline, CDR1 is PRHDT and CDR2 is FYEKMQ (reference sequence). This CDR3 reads CASSLFPGDGNTIYF. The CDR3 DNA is TGTGCCAGCAGCTTATTCCCAGGGGACGGAAACACCATATATTTT.